This section outlines one TCR beta chain sequence together with its context. This entry comes from a study of T cell changes during pregnancy in multiple sclerosis. This table comes from immunoSEQ multiplex PCR, and its TCRdb copy is limited to in-frame clones, with some not included. The top ten clones hold around 4.1% of a sample with approximately 83,000 clones, 90% to 95% of them seen once. This CDR3 is 13 amino acids long. Germline values: CDR1 SGHNT, CDR2 YYREEE (reference sequence). Between the trimmed V and J ends, which lost 1 base and 7 bases, there was a span of 11 bases. The chain links TRBV5-4 to TRBJ1-2; D may be TRBD1 (6 bases). The sequences come from peripheral blood, collected in the first trimester of pregnancy. The TCR was taken from a female donor with multiple sclerosis, enrolled in a pregnancy study. This chain's CDR3 is CASSLKGVGGYTF. The CDR3 nucleotides read TGTGCCAGCAGCTTGAAGGGGGTAGGTGGCTACACCTTC.